This TCR beta chain was sequenced in a study of TIL therapy for anti-PD-1-resistant metastatic lung cancer. Time point indicated: pre-treatment sample, taken before nivolumab and TIL therapy. The tumor samples were excised metastases, mostly pleural nodules or supraclavicular lymph nodes. The immunoSEQ assay was v3. Method: immunoSEQ multiplex PCR; TCRdb's copy keeps in-frame clones and lacks some. The sample has about 100,000 clones; about two thirds are singletons. The CDR3 runs 14 residues. V dropped 5 bases and J dropped 5 bases, with 12 bases sitting between them. CDR1 is SGHTA and CDR2 is FQGNSA in the germline V gene.

This chain joins TRBV7-2 and TRBJ2-2; D unclear. The source material was tumor tissue, sampled at baseline. The origin of this receptor is a person between 25 and 80 years old with non-small cell lung cancer. CDR3 coding DNA: TGTGCCAGCAGCCAAGCGTTGGGTACCGGGGAGCTGTTTTTT. As protein: CASSQALGTGELFF.